A selection of T cell receptor beta chains follows, all from one sample in a study of Tregs in tolerant kidney transplant recipients. The antigens for these receptors are not known. Assay used: immunoSEQ multiplex PCR; TCRdb lists only in-frame clones, some missing. The sample shows approximately 41,000 clones, roughly 96% of them seen only once. Sample: Tregs from blood cultured with allogeneic cells. The receptors stem from a human donor in good health. Both conserved end residues are part of each CDR3. A D gene is named only where the DNA matches it firmly. Only some rows state a clone size, as once, few, many or a class for expanded clones.

j_gene: TRBJ2-1; v_gene: TRBV19; abundance: .; d_gene: .; CDR3nt: TGTGCCAGTAGTAAAAGGGGGTCCTACAATGAGCAGTTCTTC; CDR3aa: CASSKRGSYNEQFF
j_gene: TRBJ2-3; v_gene: TRBV25-1; abundance: .; d_gene: TRBD2; CDR3nt: TGTGCCAGCAGTGAAACGCGTTTAGCGGGCTACACAGATACGCAGTATTTT; CDR3aa: CASSETRLAGYTDTQYF
j_gene: TRBJ2-7; v_gene: TRBV7-2; abundance: .; d_gene: TRBD1; CDR3nt: TGTGCCAGCAGCTTACAGGTCCGGCAGGGGGCTCTTGAGCAGTACTTC; CDR3aa: CASSLQVRQGALEQYF
j_gene: TRBJ1-1; v_gene: TRBV7-2; abundance: .; d_gene: TRBD1; CDR3nt: TGTGCCAGCAGCCCATTAGCCTTCGGACAGGGAACCTACACTGAAGCTTTCTTT; CDR3aa: CASSPLAFGQGTYTEAFF
j_gene: TRBJ1-1; v_gene: TRBV6-1; abundance: .; d_gene: .; CDR3nt: TGTGCCAGCAGTGAGAGTCCTTATAGCGGCACTGAAGCTTTCTTT; CDR3aa: CASSESPYSGTEAFF
j_gene: TRBJ1-5; v_gene: TRBV19; abundance: .; d_gene: .; CDR3nt: TGTGCCAGTAGGAGGGGGGGCAGGAGCAATCAGCCCCAGCATTTT; CDR3aa: CASRRGGRSNQPQHF
j_gene: TRBJ1-1; v_gene: TRBV6-6; abundance: .; d_gene: TRBD1; CDR3nt: TGTGCCAGCAGTTACTCGCGACAGGGGAGGAACACTGAAGCTTTCTTT; CDR3aa: CASSYSRQGRNTEAFF
j_gene: TRBJ2-3; v_gene: TRBV6-1; abundance: .; d_gene: TRBD2; CDR3nt: TGTGCCAGCAGTCAACGGCTAGCGGGAGATACGCAGTATTTT; CDR3aa: CASSQRLAGDTQYF
j_gene: TRBJ2-5; v_gene: TRBV30; abundance: .; d_gene: .; CDR3nt: TGTGCCGTAACCCCCCCAGCCCTTACAGAGACCCAGTACTTC; CDR3aa: CAVTPPALTETQYF
j_gene: TRBJ2-5; v_gene: TRBV6-1; abundance: .; d_gene: .; CDR3nt: TGTGCCAGCCTTGATAGGGGATTAGGGGAGACCCAGTACTTC; CDR3aa: CASLDRGLGETQYF
j_gene: TRBJ2-5; v_gene: TRBV6-5; abundance: .; d_gene: TRBD2; CDR3nt: TGTGCCAGCAGTATGGGACTAGCGGGGTGGGAGACCCAGTACTTC; CDR3aa: CASSMGLAGWETQYF
j_gene: TRBJ2-3; v_gene: TRBV11-3; abundance: once; d_gene: .; CDR3nt: TGTGCCAGCAGCTTAGGGGCCCCAGATACGCAGTATTTT; CDR3aa: CASSLGAPDTQYF
j_gene: TRBJ2-2; v_gene: TRBV2; abundance: .; d_gene: .; CDR3nt: TGTGCCAGCAGACTAACGAACACCGGGGAGCTGTTTTTT; CDR3aa: CASRLTNTGELFF
j_gene: TRBJ2-1; v_gene: TRBV5-1; abundance: .; d_gene: .; CDR3nt: TGCGCCAGCAGCGAGGGGGGGACCTACAATGAGCAGTTCTTC; CDR3aa: CASSEGGTYNEQFF
j_gene: TRBJ2-2; v_gene: TRBV7-6; abundance: .; d_gene: TRBD1; CDR3nt: TGTGCCAGCAGCGGCCGGACAGGGAAAACCGGGGAGCTGTTTTTT; CDR3aa: CASSGRTGKTGELFF
j_gene: TRBJ2-4; v_gene: TRBV15; abundance: .; d_gene: .; CDR3nt: TGTGCCACCAGCAGAGTTGCGTGGGAGAGAAACATTCAGTACTTC; CDR3aa: CATSRVAWERNIQYF
j_gene: TRBJ1-2; v_gene: TRBV7-2; abundance: .; d_gene: TRBD1; CDR3nt: TGTGCCAGCAGCGGGGGGGGACAGGGAAACTATGGCTACACCTTC; CDR3aa: CASSGGGQGNYGYTF